This T cell receptor (beta chain) derives from a study of T cell changes during pregnancy in multiple sclerosis. TCRdb keeps only in-frame clones here, not all; method: immunoSEQ multiplex PCR. The sample includes roughly 44,000 clones, 85% to 90% of them seen just once. V lost 3 bases to trimming and J lost 8 bases; unmatched junction nucleotides: 10. Germline loops: CDR1 MNHEY, CDR2 SVGAGI. The CDR3 length is 16 residues. Sequenced here: CD8+ T cells from peripheral blood mononuclear cells, sampled after pregnancy. The chain has TRBV6-5 and TRBJ1-2; 12 bases line up with TRBD1. This TCR was sampled from a female donor in good health, enrolled as a control in a pregnancy study. DNA for the CDR3: TGTGCCAGCAGTTATCCGGACGGGACAGGGGGCGCCGGCTACACCTTC. Translated: CASSYPDGTGGAGYTF.